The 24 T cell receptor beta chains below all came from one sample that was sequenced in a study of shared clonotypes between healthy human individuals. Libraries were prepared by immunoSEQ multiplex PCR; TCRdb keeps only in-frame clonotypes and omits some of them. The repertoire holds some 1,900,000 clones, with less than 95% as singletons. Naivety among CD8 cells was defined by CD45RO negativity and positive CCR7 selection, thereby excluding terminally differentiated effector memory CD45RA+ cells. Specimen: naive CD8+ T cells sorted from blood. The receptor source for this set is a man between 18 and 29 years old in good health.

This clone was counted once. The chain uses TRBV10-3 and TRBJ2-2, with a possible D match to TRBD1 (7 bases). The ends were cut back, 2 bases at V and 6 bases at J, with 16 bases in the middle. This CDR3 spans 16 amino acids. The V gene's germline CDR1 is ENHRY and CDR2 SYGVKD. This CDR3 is CAISESKTGEAGELFF. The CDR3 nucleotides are TGTGCCATCAGTGAGAGCAAAACAGGGGAGGCCGGGGAGCTGTTTTTT.

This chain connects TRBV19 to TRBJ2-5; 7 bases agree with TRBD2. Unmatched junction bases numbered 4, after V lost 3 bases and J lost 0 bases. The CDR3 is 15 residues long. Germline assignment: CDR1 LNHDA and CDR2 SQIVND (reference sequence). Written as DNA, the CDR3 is TGTGCCAGTAGTATGGGACTACAGTACCAAGAGACCCAGTACTTC. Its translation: CASSMGLQYQETQYF.

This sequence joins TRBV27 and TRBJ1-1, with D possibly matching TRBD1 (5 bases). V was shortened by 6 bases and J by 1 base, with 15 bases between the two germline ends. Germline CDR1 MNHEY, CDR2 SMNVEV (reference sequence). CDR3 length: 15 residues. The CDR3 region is CASSSVYGGNTEAFF. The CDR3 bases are TGTGCCAGCAGCTCTGTTTACGGGGGGAACACTGAAGCTTTCTTT.

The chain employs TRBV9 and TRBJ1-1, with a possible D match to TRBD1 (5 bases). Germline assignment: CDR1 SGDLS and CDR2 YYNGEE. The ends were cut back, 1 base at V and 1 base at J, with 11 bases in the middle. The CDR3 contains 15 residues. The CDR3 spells CASSVTGAPNTEAFF. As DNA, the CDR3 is TGTGCCAGCAGCGTAACCGGGGCGCCGAACACTGAAGCTTTCTTT.

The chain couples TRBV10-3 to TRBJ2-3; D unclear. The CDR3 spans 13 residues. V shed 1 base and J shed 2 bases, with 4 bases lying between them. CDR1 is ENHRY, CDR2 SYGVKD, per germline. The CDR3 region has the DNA TGTGCCATCAGTGAGTTCATCACAGATACGCAGTATTTT. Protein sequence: CAISEFITDTQYF.

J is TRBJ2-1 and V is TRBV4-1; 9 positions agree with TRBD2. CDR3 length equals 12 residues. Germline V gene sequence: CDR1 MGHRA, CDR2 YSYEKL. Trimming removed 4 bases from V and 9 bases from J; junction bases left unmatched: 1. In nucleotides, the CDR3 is TGCGCCAGCAGCCCTAGCGGGATTGAGCAGTTCTTC. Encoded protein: CASSPSGIEQFF.

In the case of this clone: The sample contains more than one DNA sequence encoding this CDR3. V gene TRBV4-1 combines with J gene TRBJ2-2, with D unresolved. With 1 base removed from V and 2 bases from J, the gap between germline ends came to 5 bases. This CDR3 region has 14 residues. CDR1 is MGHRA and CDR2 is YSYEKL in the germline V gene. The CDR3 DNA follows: TGCGCCAGCAGCCAAGTCTCCAACACCGGGGAGCTGTTTTTT. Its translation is CASSQVSNTGELFF.

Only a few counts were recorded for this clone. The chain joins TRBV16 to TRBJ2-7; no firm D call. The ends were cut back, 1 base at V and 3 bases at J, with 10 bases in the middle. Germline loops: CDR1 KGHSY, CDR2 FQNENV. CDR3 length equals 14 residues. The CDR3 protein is CASSQWSGGYEQYF. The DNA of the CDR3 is TGTGCCAGCAGCCAATGGAGTGGTGGCTACGAGCAGTACTTC.

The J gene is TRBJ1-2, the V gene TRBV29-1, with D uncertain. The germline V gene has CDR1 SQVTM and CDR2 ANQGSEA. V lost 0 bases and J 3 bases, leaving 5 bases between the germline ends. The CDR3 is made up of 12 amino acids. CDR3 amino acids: CSVEEGYYGYTF. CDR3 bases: TGCAGCGTTGAAGAGGGGTACTATGGCTACACCTTC.

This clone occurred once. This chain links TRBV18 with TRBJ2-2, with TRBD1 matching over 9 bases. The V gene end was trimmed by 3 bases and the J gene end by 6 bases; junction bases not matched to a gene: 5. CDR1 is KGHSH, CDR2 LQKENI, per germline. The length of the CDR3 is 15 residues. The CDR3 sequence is CASSPGDREAGELFF. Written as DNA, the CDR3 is TGTGCCAGCTCACCGGGGGACAGGGAAGCCGGGGAGCTGTTTTTT.

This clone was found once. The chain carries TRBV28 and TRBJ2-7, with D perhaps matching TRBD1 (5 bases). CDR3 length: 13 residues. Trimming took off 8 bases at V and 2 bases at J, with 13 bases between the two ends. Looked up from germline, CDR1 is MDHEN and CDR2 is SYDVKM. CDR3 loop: CASQTDPAYEQYF. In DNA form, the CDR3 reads TGTGCCAGCCAGACAGATCCGGCCTACGAGCAGTACTTC.

The CDR3 sequence is CATREQGLYDTEAFF. The CDR3 bases are TGTGCCACCAGGGAACAGGGGTTGTATGACACTGAAGCTTTCTTT. The chain couples TRBV15 to TRBJ1-1, with 7 bases matching TRBD1. V lost 6 bases and J lost 3; bases outside the gene matches: 10. The CDR3 is 15 residues long. Germline CDR1 and CDR2: LNHNV and YYDKDF (reference sequence).

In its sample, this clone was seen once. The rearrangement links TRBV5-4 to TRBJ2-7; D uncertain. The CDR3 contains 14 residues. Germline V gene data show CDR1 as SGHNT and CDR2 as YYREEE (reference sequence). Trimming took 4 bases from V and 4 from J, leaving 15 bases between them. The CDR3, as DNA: TGTGCCAGCAGCCCGGGCCCGGCTCCATACGAGCAGTACTTC. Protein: CASSPGPAPYEQYF.

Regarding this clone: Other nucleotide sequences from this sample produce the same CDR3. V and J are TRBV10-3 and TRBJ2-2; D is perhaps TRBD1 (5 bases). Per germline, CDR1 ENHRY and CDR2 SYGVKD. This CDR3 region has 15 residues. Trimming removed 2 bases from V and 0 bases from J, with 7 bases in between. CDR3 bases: TGTGCCATCAGTGAGGTGACAGCGAACACCGGGGAGCTGTTTTTT. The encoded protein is CAISEVTANTGELFF.

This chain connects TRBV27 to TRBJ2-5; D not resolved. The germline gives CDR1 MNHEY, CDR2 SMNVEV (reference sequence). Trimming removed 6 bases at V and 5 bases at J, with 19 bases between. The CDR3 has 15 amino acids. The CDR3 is CASSPDGTVMETQYF. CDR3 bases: TGTGCCAGCAGCCCGGACGGTACCGTTATGGAGACCCAGTACTTC.

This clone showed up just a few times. CDR3 sequence reads: CASSYGRGLTNYGYTF. The CDR3 DNA is TGTGCCAGCAGTTACGGGCGGGGATTAACAAACTATGGCTACACCTTC. The chain is built from TRBV6-5 and TRBJ1-2; D is uncertain. Germline lookup yields CDR1 MNHEY and CDR2 SVGAGI. The V end was cut by 2 bases, the J end by 2 bases, with 15 bases between. The CDR3 spans 16 residues.

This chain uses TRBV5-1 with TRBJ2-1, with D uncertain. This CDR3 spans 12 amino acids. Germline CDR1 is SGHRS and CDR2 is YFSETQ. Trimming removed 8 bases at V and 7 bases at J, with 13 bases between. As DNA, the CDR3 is TGCGCCAGTCTTAGCCTTAAGAATGAGCAGTTCTTC. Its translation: CASLSLKNEQFF.

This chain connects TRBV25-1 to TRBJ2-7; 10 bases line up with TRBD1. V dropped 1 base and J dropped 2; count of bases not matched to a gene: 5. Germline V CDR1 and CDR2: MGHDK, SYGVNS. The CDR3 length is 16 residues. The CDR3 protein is CASSEFGTGEPYEQYF. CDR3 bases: TGTGCCAGCAGTGAATTCGGGACAGGGGAACCCTACGAGCAGTACTTC.

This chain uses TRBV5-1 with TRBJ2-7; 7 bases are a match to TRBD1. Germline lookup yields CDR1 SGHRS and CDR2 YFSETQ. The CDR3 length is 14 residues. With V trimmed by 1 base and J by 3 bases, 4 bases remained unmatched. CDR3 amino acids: CASSLRGTDYEQYF. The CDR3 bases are TGCGCCAGCAGCTTGCGAGGGACAGACTACGAGCAGTACTTC.

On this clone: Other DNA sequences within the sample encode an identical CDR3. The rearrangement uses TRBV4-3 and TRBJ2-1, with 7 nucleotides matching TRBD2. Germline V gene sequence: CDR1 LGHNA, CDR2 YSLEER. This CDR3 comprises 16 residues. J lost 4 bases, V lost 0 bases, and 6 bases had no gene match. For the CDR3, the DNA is TGCGCCAGCAGCCAAGATCGGCTAGCGGTATACAATGAGCAGTTCTTC. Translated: CASSQDRLAVYNEQFF.

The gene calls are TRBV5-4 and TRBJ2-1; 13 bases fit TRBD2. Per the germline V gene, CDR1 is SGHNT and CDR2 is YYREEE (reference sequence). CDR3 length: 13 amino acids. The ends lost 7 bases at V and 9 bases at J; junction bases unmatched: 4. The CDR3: CASGTSGTFEQFF. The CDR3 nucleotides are TGTGCCAGCGGGACTAGCGGGACTTTTGAGCAGTTCTTC.

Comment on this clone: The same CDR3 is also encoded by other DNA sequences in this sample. In DNA, the CDR3 is TGTGCCAGCAGCTTGGGAGGGGAATACGAGCAGTACTTC. Its protein product is CASSLGGEYEQYF. The chain has TRBV5-4 and TRBJ2-7; D is perhaps TRBD1 or TRBD2 (5 bases each). Trimming took off 0 bases at V and 4 bases at J, with 8 bases between the two ends. Germline V gene sequence: CDR1 SGHNT, CDR2 YYREEE (reference sequence). This CDR3 region has 13 residues.

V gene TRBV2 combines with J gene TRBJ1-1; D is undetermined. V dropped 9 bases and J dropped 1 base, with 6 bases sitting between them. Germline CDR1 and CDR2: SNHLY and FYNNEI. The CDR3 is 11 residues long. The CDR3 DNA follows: TGTGCCAGAACAGCGAACACTGAAGCTTTCTTT. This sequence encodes CARTANTEAFF.

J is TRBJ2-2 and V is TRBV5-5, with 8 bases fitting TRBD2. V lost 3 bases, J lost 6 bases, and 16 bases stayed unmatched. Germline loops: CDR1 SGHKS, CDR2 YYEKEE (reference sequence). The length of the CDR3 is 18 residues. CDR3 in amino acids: CASSSSLAGGFMSGELFF. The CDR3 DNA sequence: TGTGCCAGCAGCTCCTCTCTCGCGGGGGGCTTTATGTCCGGGGAGCTGTTTTTT.